These 3 T cell receptor beta chains were sequenced from one sample in a study of blood T cell repertoires in COVID-19. Clones were read by immunoSEQ multiplex PCR, and TCRdb kept only the in-frame ones, dropping some. The table has around 300,000 clones, 85% to 90% seen once. The specimen sequenced was PBMCs or T cells enriched from blood (not recorded which). The receptors were sampled from a woman in her 30s who had recovered from COVID-19.

The chain carries TRBV18 and TRBJ1-5; D is possibly TRBD1 (6 bases). The CDR3 has 15 residues. Germline assignment: CDR1 KGHSH and CDR2 LQKENI. V was shortened by 3 bases and J by 1 base, with 10 bases between the two germline ends. The chain's CDR3 is CASSPGHLSNQPQHF. The CDR3 coding sequence is TGTGCCAGCTCACCGGGACACTTAAGCAATCAGCCCCAGCATTTT.

The chain carries TRBV3-1 (or the pseudogene TRBV3-2) and TRBJ2-2; TRBD2 aligns across 14 bases. The CDR3 covers 17 residues. The V gene's germline CDR1 is LGHDT and CDR2 YNNKEL (reference sequence). The trim removed 5 bases at V and 6 bases at J, leaving 8 bases unmatched. In DNA form, the CDR3 reads TGTGCCAGCAGCAAGGGACTAGCGGGAGTTTTCTCCGGGGAGCTGTTTTTT. Protein: CASSKGLAGVFSGELFF.

As to this clone: Different DNA sequences within this sample yield the same CDR3. This chain joins TRBV7-6 and TRBJ2-7; TRBD2 is a possible D gene (7 bases). Trimming took 3 bases from V and 2 from J, leaving 11 bases between them. The CDR3 contains 14 residues. Germline V lookup: CDR1 SGHVS, CDR2 FNYEAQ. CDR3 loop: CASSLGGQTYEQYF. For the CDR3, the DNA is TGTGCCAGCAGCTTGGGGGGGCAGACCTACGAGCAGTACTTC.